This TCR beta chain comes out of a study of T-cell reconstitution after alpha-beta-depleted transplantation in children. Germline assignment: CDR1 SEHNR and CDR2 FQNEAQ (reference sequence). This CDR3 region has 16 residues. V lost 1 base and J 0 bases, leaving 9 bases between the germline ends. The TCRbeta library was prepared with unique molecular identifiers. TCRdb passed the PCR reads through MiXCR, listing each CDR3 protein once. This sample has just under 550,000 distinct CDR3 sequences; around 17% occur once, and the top ten carry 3% to 4%. This material consisted of PBMCs from the stem cell graft donor, taken from the stem cell graft. This TCR was recovered from a human donor who donated a stem cell graft to a child with acute lymphoblastic leukemia. The rearrangement joins TRBV7-9 to TRBJ2-2, with unresolved D. CDR3 amino acids: CASSLGSTPNTGELFF. CDR3 DNA sequence: TGTGCCAGCAGCTTAGGGTCCACACCGAACACCGGGGAGCTGTTTTTT.